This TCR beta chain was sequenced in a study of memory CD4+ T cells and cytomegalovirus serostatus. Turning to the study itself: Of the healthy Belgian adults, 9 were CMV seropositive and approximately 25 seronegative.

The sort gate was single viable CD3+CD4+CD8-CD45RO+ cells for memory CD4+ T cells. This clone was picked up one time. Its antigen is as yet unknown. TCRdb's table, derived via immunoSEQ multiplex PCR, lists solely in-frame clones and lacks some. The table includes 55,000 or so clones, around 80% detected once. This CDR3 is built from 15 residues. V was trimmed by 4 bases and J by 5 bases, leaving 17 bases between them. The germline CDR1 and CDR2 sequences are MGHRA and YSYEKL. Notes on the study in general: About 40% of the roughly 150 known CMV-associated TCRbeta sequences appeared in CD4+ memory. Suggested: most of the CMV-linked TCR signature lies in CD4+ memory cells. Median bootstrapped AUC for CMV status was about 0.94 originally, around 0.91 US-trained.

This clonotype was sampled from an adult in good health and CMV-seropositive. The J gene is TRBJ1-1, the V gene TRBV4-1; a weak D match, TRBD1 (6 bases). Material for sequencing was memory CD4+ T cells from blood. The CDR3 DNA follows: TGCGCCAGCAGCCCCCAACAGGGCCCTTGGACTGAAGCTTTCTTT. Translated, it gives CASSPQQGPWTEAFF.